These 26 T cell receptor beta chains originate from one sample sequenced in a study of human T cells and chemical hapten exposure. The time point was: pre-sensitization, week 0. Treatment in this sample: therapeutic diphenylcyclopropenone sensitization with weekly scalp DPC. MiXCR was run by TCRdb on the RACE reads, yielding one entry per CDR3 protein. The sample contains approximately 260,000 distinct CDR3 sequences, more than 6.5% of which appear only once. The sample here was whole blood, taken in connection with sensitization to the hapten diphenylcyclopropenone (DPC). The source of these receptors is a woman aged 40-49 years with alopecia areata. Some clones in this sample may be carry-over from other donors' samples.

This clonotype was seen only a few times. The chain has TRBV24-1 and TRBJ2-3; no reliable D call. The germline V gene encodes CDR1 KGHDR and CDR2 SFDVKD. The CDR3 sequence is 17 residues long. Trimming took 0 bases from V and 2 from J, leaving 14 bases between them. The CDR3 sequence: CATSDLPIQANTDTQYF. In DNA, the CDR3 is TGTGCCACCAGTGATTTGCCAATCCAGGCCAACACAGATACGCAGTATTTT.

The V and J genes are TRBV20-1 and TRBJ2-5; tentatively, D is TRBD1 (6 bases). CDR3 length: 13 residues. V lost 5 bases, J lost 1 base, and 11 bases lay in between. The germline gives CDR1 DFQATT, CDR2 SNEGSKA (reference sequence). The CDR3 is CSAADSRQETQYF. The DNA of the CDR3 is TGCAGTGCTGCGGACAGCCGCCAAGAGACCCAGTACTTC.

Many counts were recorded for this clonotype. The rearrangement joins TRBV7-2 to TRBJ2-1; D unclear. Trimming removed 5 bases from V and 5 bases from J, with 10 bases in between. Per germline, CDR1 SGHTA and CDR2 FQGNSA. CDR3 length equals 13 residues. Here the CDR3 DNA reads TGTGCCAGCAGCAACGCCTTAAACAATGAGCAGTTCTTC. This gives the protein CASSNALNNEQFF.

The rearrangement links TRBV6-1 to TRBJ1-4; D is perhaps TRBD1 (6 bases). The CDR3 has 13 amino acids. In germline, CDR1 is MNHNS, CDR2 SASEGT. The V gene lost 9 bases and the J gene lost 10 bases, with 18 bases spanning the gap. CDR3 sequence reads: CASWDIGIGKLFF. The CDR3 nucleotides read TGTGCCAGTTGGGACATCGGAATTGGAAAACTGTTTTTT.

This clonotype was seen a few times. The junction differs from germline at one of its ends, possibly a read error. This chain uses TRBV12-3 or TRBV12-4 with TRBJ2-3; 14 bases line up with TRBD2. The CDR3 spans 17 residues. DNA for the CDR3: TGTGCCAGCAGCTTAGGGACTAGCGGGAGTAACACAGATACGCAGTATTTT. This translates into CASSLGTSGSNTDTQYF.

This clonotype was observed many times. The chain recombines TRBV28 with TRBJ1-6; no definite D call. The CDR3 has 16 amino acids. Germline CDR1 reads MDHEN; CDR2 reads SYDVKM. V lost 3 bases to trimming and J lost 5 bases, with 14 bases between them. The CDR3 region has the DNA TGTGCCAGCAGTTTTGGGTGGAGGAGCGATAATTCACCCCTCCACTTT. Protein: CASSFGWRSDNSPLHF.

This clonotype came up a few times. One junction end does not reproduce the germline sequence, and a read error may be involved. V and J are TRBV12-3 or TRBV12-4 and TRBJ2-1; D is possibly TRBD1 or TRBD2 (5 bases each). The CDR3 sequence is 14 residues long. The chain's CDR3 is CATRGPLSHNEQFF. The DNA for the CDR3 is TGTGCCACCCGGGGCCCCCTCTCCCACAATGAGCAGTTCTTC.

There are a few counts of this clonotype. Here the CDR3 DNA reads TGCGCCAGCAGCCAAGATCGTCAGGGCCTCTCCTATAATTCACCCCTCCACTTT. Encoded protein: CASSQDRQGLSYNSPLHF. This chain joins TRBV4-1 and TRBJ1-6; D might be TRBD1 (5 bases). The CDR3 totals 18 residues. The V end was cut by 0 bases, the J end by 0 bases, with 12 bases between. Germline assignment: CDR1 MGHRA and CDR2 YSYEKL.

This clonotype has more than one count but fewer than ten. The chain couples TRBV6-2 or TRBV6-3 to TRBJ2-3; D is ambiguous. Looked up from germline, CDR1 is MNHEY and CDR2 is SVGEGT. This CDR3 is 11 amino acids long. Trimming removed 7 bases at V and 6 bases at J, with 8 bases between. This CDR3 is CASIDVDTQYF. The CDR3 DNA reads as TGTGCCAGCATCGACGTGGATACGCAGTATTTT.

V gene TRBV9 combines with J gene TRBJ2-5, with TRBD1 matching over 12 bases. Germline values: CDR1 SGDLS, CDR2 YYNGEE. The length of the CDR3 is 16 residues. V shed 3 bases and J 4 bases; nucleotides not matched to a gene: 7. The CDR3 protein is CASSAAGTGGGETQYF. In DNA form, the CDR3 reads TGTGCCAGCAGCGCCGCCGGGACAGGGGGCGGAGAGACCCAGTACTTC.

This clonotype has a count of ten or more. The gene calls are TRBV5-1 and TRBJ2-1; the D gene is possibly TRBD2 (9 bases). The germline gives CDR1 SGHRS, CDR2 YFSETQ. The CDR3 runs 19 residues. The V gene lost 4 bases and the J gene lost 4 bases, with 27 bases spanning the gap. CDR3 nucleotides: TGCGCCAGCAGCCGCCAGGGGGCCGGAGGAGCGGGAGGATACAATGAGCAGTTCTTC. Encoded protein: CASSRQGAGGAGGYNEQFF.

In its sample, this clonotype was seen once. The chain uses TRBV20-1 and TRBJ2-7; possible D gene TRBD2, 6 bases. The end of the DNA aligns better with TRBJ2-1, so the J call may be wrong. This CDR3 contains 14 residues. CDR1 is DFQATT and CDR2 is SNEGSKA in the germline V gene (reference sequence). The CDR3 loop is CSALSGGALGEQFF. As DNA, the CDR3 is TGCAGTGCGCTTTCAGGAGGGGCCCTCGGGGAGCAGTTCTTC.

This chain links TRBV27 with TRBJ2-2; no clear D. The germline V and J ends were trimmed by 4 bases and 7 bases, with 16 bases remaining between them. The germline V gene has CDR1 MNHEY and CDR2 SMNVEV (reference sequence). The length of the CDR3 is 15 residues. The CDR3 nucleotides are TGTGCCAGCAGTTCGAGGTCCCGTTTTGGCGGGGAGCTGTTTTTT. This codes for CASSSRSRFGGELFF.

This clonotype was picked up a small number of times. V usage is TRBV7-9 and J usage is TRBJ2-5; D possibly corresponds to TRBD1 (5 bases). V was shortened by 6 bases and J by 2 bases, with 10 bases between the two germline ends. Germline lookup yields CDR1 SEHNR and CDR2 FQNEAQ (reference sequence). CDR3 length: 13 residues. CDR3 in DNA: TGTGCCAGCAGTTTTACAGGACAAGAGACCCAGTACTTC. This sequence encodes CASSFTGQETQYF.

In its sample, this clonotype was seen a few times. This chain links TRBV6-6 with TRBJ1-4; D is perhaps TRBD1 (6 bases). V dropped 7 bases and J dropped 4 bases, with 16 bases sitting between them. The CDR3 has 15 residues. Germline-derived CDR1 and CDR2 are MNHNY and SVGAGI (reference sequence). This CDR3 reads CASIYEGGHNEKLFF. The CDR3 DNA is TGTGCCAGCATCTACGAGGGGGGGCATAATGAAAAACTGTTTTTT.

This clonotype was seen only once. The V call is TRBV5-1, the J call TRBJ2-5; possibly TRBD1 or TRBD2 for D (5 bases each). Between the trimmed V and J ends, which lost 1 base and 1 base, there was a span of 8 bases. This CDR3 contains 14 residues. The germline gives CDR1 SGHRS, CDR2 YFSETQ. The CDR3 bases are TGCGCCAGCAGCTTGTTTGGGGGCCAAGAGACCCAGTACTTC. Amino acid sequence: CASSLFGGQETQYF.

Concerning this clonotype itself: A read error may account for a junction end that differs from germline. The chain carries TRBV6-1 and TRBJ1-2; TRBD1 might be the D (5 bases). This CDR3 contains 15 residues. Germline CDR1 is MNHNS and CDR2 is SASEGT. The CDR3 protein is CAGRFGGTVNYGYTF. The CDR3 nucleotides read TGTGCCGGCAGATTCGGGGGAACCGTTAACTATGGCTACACCTTC.

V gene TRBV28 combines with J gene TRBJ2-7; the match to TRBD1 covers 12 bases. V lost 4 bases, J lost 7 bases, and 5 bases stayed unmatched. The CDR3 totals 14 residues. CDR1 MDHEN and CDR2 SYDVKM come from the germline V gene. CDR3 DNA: TGTGCCAGCAGTTCGGGACAGGGGGCAGAGGAGCAGTACTTC. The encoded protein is CASSSGQGAEEQYF. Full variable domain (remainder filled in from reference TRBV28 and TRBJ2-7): DVKVTQSSRYLVKRTGEKVFLECVQDMDHENMFWYRQDPGLGLRLIYFSYDVKMKEKGDIPEGYSVSREKKERFSLILESASTNQTSMYLCASSSGQGAEEQYFGPGTRLTVT.

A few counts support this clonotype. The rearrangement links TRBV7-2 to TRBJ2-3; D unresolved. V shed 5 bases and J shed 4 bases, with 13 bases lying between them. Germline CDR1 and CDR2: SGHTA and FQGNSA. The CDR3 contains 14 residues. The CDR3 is CASSPGPSADTQYF. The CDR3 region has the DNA TGTGCCAGCAGCCCGGGCCCGTCGGCAGATACGCAGTATTTT.

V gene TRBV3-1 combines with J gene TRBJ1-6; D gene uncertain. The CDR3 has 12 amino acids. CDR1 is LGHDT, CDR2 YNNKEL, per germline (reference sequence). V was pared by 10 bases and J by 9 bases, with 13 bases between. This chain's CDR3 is CATKNGGSPLHF. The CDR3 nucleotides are TGTGCCACCAAAAACGGTGGTTCACCCCTCCACTTT.

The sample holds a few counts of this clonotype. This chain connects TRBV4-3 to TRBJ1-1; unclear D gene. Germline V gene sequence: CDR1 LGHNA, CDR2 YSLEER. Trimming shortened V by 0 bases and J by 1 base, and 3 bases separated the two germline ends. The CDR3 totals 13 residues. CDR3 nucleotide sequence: TGCGCCAGCAGCCAAGAAAGGAACACTGAAGCTTTCTTT. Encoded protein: CASSQERNTEAFF.

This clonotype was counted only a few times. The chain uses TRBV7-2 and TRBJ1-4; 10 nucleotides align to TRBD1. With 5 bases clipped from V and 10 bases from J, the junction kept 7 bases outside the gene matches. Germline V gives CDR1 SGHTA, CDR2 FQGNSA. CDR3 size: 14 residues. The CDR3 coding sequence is TGTGCCAGCAGCCAAGGACAGGGGGAGCGAAAACTGTTTTTT. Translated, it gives CASSQGQGERKLFF.

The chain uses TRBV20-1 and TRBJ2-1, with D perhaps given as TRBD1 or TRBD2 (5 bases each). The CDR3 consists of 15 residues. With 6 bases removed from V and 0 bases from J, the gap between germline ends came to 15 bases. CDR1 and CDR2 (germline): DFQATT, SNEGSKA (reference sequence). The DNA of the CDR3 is TGCAGTGCGTTACCGGGACGGGGCTCCTACAATGAGCAGTTCTTC. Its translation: CSALPGRGSYNEQFF.

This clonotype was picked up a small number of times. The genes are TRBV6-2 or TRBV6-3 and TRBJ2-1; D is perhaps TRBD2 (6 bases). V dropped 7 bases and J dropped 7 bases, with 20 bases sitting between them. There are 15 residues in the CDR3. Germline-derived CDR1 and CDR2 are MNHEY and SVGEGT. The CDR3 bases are TGTGCCAGCACCATACCGGGGGTACCATCGAATGAGCAGTTCTTC. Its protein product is CASTIPGVPSNEQFF.

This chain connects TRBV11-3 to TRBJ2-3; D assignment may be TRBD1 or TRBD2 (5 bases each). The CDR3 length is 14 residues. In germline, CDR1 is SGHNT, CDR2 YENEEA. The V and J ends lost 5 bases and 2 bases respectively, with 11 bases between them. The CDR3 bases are TGTGCCAGCAGCAAACTTGGGACCACAGATACGCAGTATTTT. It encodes CASSKLGTTDTQYF.

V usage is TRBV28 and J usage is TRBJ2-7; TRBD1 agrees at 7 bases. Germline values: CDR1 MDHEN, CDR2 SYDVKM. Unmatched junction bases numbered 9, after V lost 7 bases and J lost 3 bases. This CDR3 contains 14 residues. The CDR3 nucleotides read TGTGCCAGCAAGGGGGACAGCGATTACTACGAGCAGTACTTC. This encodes CASKGDSDYYEQYF.